This note documents a single T cell receptor beta chain sequence. This sample is drawn from a study of blood T cell repertoires in COVID-19. Study background: Sites in the United States, Italy and Spain provided acute and convalescent COVID-19 samples. PBMCs, B-cell-depleted T cells, or T cells were the source of the cDNA or gDNA that made up the material.

Germline V gene data show CDR1 as MGHDK and CDR2 as SYGVNS. The CDR3 loop spans 16 amino acids. V lost 3 bases, J lost 3 bases, and 10 bases stayed unmatched. Study processing details: Reference gene primer amplification gave estimated nucleated cell counts. Assay: immunoSEQ multiplex PCR; the TCRdb copy retains only in-frame clones and omits some. V, J and clone size derive from that table, while D and trimming were established from the DNA sequence. The table shows 75,000 to 95,000 clones, with approximately 88% occurring only once. This TCR was recovered from a man aged 55 to 70 with acute or convalescent COVID-19. The chain carries TRBV25-1 and TRBJ1-1; 7 bases line up with TRBD1. Sequencing input: peripheral blood. The CDR3 spells CASSDTLDRVDTEAFF. The DNA for the CDR3 is TGTGCCAGCAGTGACACCCTCGACAGGGTGGACACTGAAGCTTTCTTT.